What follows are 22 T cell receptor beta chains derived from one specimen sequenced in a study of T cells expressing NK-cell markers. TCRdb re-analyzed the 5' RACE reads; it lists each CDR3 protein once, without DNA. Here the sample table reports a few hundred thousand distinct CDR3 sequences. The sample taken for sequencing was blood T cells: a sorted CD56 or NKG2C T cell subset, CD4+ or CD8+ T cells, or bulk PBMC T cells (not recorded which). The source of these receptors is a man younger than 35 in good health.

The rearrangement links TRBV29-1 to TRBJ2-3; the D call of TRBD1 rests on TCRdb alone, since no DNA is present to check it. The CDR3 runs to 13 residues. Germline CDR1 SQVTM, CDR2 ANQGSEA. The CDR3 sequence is CSVEGDPTDTQYF.

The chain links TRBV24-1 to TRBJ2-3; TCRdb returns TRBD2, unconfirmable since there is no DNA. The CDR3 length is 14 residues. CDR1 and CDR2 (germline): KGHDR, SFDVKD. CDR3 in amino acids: CATSFSERGDTQYF.

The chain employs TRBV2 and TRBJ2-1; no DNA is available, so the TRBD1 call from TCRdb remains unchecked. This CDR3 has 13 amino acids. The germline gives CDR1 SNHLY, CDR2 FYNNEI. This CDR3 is CASSEALGGPYFF. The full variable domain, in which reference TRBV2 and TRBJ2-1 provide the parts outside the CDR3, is EPEVTQTPSHQVTQMGQEVILRCVPISNHLYFYWYRQILGQKVEFLVSFYNNEISEKSEIFDDQFSVERPDGSNFTLKIRSTKLEDSAMYFCASSEALGGPYFFGPGTRLTVL.

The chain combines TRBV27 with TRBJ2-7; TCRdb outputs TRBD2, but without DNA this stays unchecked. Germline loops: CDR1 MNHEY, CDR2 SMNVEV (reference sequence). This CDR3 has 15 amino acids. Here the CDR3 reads CASSLRGLAPYEQYF.

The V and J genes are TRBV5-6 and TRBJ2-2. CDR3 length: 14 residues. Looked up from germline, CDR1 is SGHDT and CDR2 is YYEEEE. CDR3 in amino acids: CASSLERHGRGLFF. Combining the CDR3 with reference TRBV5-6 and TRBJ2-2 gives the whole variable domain DAGVTQSPTHLIKTRGQQVTLRCSPKSGHDTVSWYQQALGQGPQFIFQYYEEEERQRGNFPDRFSGHQFPNYSSELNVNALLLGDSALYLCASSLERHGRGLFFGEGSRLTVL.

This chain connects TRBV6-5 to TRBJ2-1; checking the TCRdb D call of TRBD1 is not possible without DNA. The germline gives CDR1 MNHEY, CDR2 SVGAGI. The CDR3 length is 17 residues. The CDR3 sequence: CASSYSTSRVNYNEQFF.

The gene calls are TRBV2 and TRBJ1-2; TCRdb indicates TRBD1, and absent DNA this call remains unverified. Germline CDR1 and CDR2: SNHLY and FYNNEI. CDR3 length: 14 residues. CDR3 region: CASSEARQGQGYTF. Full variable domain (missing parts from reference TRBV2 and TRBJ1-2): EPEVTQTPSHQVTQMGQEVILRCVPISNHLYFYWYRQILGQKVEFLVSFYNNEISEKSEIFDDQFSVERPDGSNFTLKIRSTKLEDSAMYFCASSEARQGQGYTFGSGTRLTVV.

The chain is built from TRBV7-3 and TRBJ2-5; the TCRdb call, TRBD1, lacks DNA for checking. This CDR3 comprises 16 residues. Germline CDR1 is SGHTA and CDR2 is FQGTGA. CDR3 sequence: CASSSNPGGPEGNLYF.

CDR3 in amino acids: CSVGSITSYNTQYF. V usage is TRBV29-1 and J usage is TRBJ2-3. The germline CDR1 and CDR2 sequences are SQVTM and ANQGSEA. The CDR3 consists of 14 residues.

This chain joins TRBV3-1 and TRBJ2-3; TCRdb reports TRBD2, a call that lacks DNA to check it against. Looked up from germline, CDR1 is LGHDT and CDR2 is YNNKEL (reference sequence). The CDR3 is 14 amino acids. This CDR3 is CASTKRESTDTQYF.

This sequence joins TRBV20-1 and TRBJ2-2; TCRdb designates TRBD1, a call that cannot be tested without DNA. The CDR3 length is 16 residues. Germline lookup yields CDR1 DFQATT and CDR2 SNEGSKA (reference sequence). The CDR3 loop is CSARERPLFDTGELFF.

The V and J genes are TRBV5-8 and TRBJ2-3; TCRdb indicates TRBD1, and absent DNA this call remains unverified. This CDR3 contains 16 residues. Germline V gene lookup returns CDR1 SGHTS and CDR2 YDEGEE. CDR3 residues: CASSQGPGQGTDTQYF. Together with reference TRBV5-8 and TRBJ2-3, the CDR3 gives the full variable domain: EAGVTQSPTHLIKTRGQQATLRCSPISGHTSVYWYQQALGLGLQFLLWYDEGEERNRGNFPPRFSGRQFPNYSSELNVNALELEDSALYLCASSQGPGQGTDTQYFGPGTRLTVL.

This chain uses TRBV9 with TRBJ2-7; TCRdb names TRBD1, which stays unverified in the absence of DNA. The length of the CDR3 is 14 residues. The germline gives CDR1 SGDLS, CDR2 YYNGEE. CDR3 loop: CASSVQGHTGEQYF.

The CDR3 is CASRPADGAMTEAFF. The chain carries TRBV7-9 and TRBJ1-1; TCRdb proposes TRBD1, but this gene call is untestable without DNA. This CDR3 comprises 15 residues. Germline CDR1 is SEHNR and CDR2 is FQNEAQ (reference sequence).

The CDR3 loop reads CASSLDATNEKLFF. This rearrangement joins TRBV5-4 to TRBJ1-4. Per germline, CDR1 SGHNT and CDR2 YYREEE (reference sequence). The CDR3 spans 14 residues.

CDR3 sequence reads: CASSLVTGQLDSTDTQYF. The chain combines TRBV7-6 with TRBJ2-3; the TCRdb call, TRBD1, lacks DNA for checking. This CDR3 contains 18 residues. Germline CDR1 reads SGHVS; CDR2 reads FNYEAQ.

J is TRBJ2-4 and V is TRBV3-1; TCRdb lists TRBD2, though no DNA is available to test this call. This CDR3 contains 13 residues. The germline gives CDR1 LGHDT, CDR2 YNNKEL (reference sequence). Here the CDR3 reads CASSQKMGEGQYF.

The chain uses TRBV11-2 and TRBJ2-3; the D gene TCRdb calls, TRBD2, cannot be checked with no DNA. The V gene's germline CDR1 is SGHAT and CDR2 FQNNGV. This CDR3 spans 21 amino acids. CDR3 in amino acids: CASSLGGLAGAWSPSTDTQYF.

This CDR3 is CASSLSRGGGRLSTDTQYF. This sequence joins TRBV27 and TRBJ2-3; there is no DNA to check the TCRdb D call of TRBD2. This CDR3 comprises 19 residues. Germline-derived CDR1 and CDR2 are MNHEY and SMNVEV (reference sequence).

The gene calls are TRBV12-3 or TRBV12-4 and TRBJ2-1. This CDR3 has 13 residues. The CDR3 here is CASGGAPRNEQFF.

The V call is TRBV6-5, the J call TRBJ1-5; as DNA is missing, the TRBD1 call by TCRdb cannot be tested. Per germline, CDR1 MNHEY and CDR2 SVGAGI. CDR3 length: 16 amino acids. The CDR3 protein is CASSYSLGARGQPQHF.

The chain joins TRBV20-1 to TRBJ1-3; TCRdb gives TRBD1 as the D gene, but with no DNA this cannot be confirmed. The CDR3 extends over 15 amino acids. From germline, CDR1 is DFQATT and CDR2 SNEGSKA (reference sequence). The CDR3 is CSARDTGGSGNTIYF.